This is a list of T cell receptor beta chains from one sample in a study of T cells in Graves' hyperthyroidism and ophthalmopathy. TCRdb itself ran the multiplex PCR reads through MiXCR, one entry per CDR3 protein. There are around 420,000 distinct CDR3 sequences in the sample; 15% to 19% occur only once, and over 7.5% lies in the top ten. The sample was blood. These receptors were collected from a woman under 30 with Graves' hyperthyroidism. Both conserved end residues are part of each CDR3. A D gene is named only where the DNA matches it firmly. Expanded clones are given a class, and other clones once, few, many or no size at all.

d_gene	v_gene	abundance	j_gene	CDR3aa	CDR3nt
NA	TRBV5-6	many	TRBJ1-6	CASSRGGAIPSPLHF	TGTGCCAGCAGCCGTGGCGGGGCTATCCCTTCACCCCTCCACTTT
TRBD2	TRBV19	NA	TRBJ2-2	CASSIRGLASGELFF	TGTGCCAGTAGTATAAGAGGACTAGCGTCCGGGGAGCTGTTTTTT
NA	TRBV11-2	many	TRBJ1-2	CASSFGRNYGYTF	TGTGCCAGCAGCTTCGGCAGGAACTATGGCTACACCTTC
TRBD2	TRBV3-1	NA	TRBJ2-2	CASSQELAGDVPGELFF	TGTGCCAGCAGCCAAGAACTAGCGGGAGATGTCCCCGGGGAGCTGTTTTTT
TRBD1	TRBV10-3	many	TRBJ2-2	CATRRQGESGELFF	TGTGCCACGCGGCGGCAGGGGGAATCCGGGGAGCTGTTTTTT
TRBD2	TRBV20-1	NA	TRBJ2-7	CSAGTSGGAYEQYF	TGCAGTGCCGGGACTAGCGGGGGGGCTTACGAGCAGTACTTC
TRBD1	TRBV20-1	many	TRBJ1-6	CSARTGKGSPLHF	TGCAGTGCTAGGACAGGGAAAGGTTCACCCCTCCACTTT
NA	TRBV30	many	TRBJ2-7	CAWSARATYEQYF	TGTGCCTGGAGTGCAAGGGCAACCTACGAGCAGTACTTC
TRBD2	TRBV12-3/TRBV12-4	many	TRBJ2-7	CASSLGTSSYEQYF	TGTGCCAGCAGTTTGGGGACTAGCAGCTACGAGCAGTACTTC
TRBD1	TRBV14	NA	TRBJ2-1	CASSRGQGAVNEQFF	TGTGCCAGCAGCCGGGGACAGGGGGCTGTCAATGAGCAGTTCTTC
NA	TRBV9	many	TRBJ2-1	CASSVGPANEQFF	TGTGCCAGCAGCGTAGGCCCTGCCAATGAGCAGTTCTTC
NA	TRBV18	many	TRBJ1-5	CASSQLGGGGPSNQPQHF	TGTGCCAGCTCACAACTGGGTGGAGGTGGGCCTTCCAATCAGCCCCAGCATTTT
TRBD1	TRBV9	many	TRBJ2-5	CASSVAGSTGVETQYF	TGTGCCAGCAGCGTAGCCGGATCAACAGGGGTAGAGACCCAGTACTTC
TRBD2	TRBV12-3/TRBV12-4	few	TRBJ2-6	CASSLAPGGPPFSGANVLTF	TGTGCCAGCAGTTTAGCGCCGGGGGGACCACCCTTTTCTGGGGCCAACGTCCTGACTTTC
TRBD2	TRBV14	many	TRBJ2-1	CASSPSWRLTSGNLDEQFF	TGTGCCAGCAGCCCCAGCTGGCGGTTGACTAGCGGGAACTTAGATGAGCAGTTCTTC
TRBD2	TRBV7-9	many	TRBJ2-7	CAVTQTGLPYEQYF	TGTGCTGTGACACAGACGGGACTACCCTACGAGCAGTACTTC
NA	TRBV6-1	many	TRBJ1-5	CASSSRDINQPQHF	TGTGCCAGCAGTTCCAGGGATATCAATCAGCCCCAGCATTTT
NA	TRBV12-3/TRBV12-4	many	TRBJ2-3	CASSLSFASTDTQYF	TGTGCCAGCAGTCTATCCTTTGCCAGCACAGATACGCAGTATTTT
TRBD1	TRBV4-1	NA	TRBJ1-2	CASSQTGFEVTYGYTF	TGCGCCAGCAGCCAGACAGGGTTTGAAGTTACCTATGGCTACACCTTC
NA	TRBV18	NA	TRBJ1-3	CASSPRARELTGNTIYF	TGTGCCAGCTCACCACGGGCCAGGGAATTGACTGGAAACACCATATATTTT
TRBD2	TRBV6-5	NA	TRBJ2-7	CASSSSEYVAGNEQYF	TGTGCCAGCAGTTCCTCGGAGTATGTAGCGGGAAACGAGCAGTACTTC
NA	TRBV12-5	many	TRBJ1-5	CASGLVQGLLQPQHF	TGTGCTAGTGGTTTGGTACAGGGTTTGCTTCAGCCCCAGCATTTT
NA	TRBV12-3/TRBV12-4	many	TRBJ1-1	CASSPTLNTEAFF	TGTGCCAGCAGTCCAACCTTGAACACTGAAGCTTTCTTT
NA	TRBV27	NA	TRBJ1-6	CASSVPGERNSPLHF	TGTGCCAGCAGTGTCCCCGGGGAGAGGAATTCACCCCTCCACTTT
TRBD1	TRBV9	NA	TRBJ1-1	CASSVGPGGGTEAFF	TGTGCCAGCAGCGTAGGTCCAGGGGGAGGCACTGAAGCTTTCTTT
TRBD2	TRBV3-1	many	TRBJ2-3	CASSQGAGGLRDTQYF	TGTGCCAGCAGCCAAGGAGCGGGAGGGCTAAGGGATACGCAGTATTTT
TRBD2	TRBV6-4	many	TRBJ2-5	CASSDSTSGQETQYF	TGTGCCAGCAGTGACTCGACTAGCGGCCAAGAGACCCAGTACTTC
NA	TRBV18	few	TRBJ2-3	CASPPKGTDTQYF	TGTGCCAGCCCACCAAAAGGTACAGATACGCAGTATTTT
TRBD1	TRBV12-5	many	TRBJ2-5	CASGFFWTGGNQETQYF	TGTGCTAGTGGTTTTTTTTGGACAGGGGGAAACCAAGAGACCCAGTACTTC
TRBD1	TRBV9	NA	TRBJ2-1	CASSSPRDRGSYEQFF	TGTGCCAGCAGCTCCCCCCGGGACAGGGGGTCATATGAGCAGTTCTTC
TRBD2	TRBV7-6	many	TRBJ2-3	CASSQPIAGSTDTQYF	TGTGCCAGCAGCCAACCTATAGCGGGCAGCACAGATACGCAGTATTTT